This entry is about one TCR beta chain. Its specificity is not known. This sample is drawn from a study of regulatory T cells in long-lasting Graves disease. Looking at the study overall: Antithyroid drugs had been taken by newly diagnosed Graves' patients for under 3 months.

The authors built TCR beta libraries using iRepertoire HTBI primers and Arm-PCR of CDR3 regions. TCRdb called the multiplex PCR reads again in MiXCR, with one record for every CDR3 protein. Among 400,000 to 550,000 distinct CDR3 sequences listed, around 14% were seen once. Time point given: newly diagnosed GD, antithyroid drugs for less than 3 months. There was RNA extracted from PBMCs, and the TCR library was made from it. The germline gives CDR1 DFQATT, CDR2 SNEGSKA (reference sequence). V dropped 6 bases and J dropped 2; count of bases not matched to a gene: 8. This CDR3 has 16 amino acids. Findings and limits, study-wide: Patients with persistent disease shared fewer than 3,500 public clonotypes, outpacing the 966 shared by new patients.

The data also belong to a second study, concerning T cells in Graves' hyperthyroidism and ophthalmopathy. From that second work: Each diagnosis was grounded in clinical symptoms, serum thyroxine and TRAb, thyroid ultrasound, and orbital computed tomography.

The material was peripheral blood mononuclear cells (PBMCs), obtained at new diagnosis, from a patient treated with antithyroid drugs. The chain employs TRBV20-1 and TRBJ2-7, with TRBD2 identical over 15 bases. The TCR was taken from a woman aged 30 to 39 with Graves disease. The CDR3 here is CSAWTSGRGSAYEQYF. The CDR3 DNA reads as TGCAGTGCCTGGACTAGCGGGAGGGGGAGCGCCTACGAGCAGTACTTC.